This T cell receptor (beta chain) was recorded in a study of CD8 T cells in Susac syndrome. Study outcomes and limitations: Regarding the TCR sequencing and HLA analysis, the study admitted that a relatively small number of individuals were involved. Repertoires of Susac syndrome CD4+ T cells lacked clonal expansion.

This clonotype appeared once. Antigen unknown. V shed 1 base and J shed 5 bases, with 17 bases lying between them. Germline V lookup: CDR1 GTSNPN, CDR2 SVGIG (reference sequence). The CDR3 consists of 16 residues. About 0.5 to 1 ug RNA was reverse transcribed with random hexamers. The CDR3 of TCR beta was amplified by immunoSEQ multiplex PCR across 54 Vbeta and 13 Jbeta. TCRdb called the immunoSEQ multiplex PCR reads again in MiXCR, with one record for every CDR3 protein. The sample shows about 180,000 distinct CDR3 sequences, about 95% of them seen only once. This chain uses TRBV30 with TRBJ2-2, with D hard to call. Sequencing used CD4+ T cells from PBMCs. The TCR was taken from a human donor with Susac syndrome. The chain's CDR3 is CAWSAKGRRGTGELFF. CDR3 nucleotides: TGTGCCTGGAGTGCCAAGGGCAGAAGAGGAACCGGGGAGCTGTTTTTT.